A selection of T cell receptor beta chains follows, all from one sample in a study of breast tumors, draining lymph nodes, adjacent tissues. Using its own MiXCR run on the multiplex PCR reads, TCRdb lists one record per CDR3 protein. The repertoire holds roughly 70,000 distinct CDR3 sequences, 40% to 55% seen once, with about 8.4% in the top ten. The sequencing input was breast tumor tissue. The source is a female donor with breast cancer. Some clones in this sample may be carry-over from other donors' samples. Both conserved end residues are part of each CDR3. The order of the fields is V gene, clone size, J gene, D gene, CDR3 protein, CDR3 DNA. A D gene is named only where the DNA matches it firmly. For some rows the clone size is stated as once, few or many, or as a class when expanded; others skip it.

TRBV29-1	many	TRBJ2-1	-	CSVGQLNEQFF	TGCAGCGTTGGACAGCTCAATGAGCAGTTCTTC
TRBV20-1	many	TRBJ1-3	-	CSARYGSSGNTIYF	TGCAGTGCTAGATATGGGTCGTCTGGAAACACCATATATTTT
TRBV5-1	-	TRBJ1-4	-	CASSLGRTHEKLFF	TGCGCCAGCAGCTTAGGACGGACGCATGAAAAACTGTTTTTT
TRBV3-1	-	TRBJ1-1	-	CASSNGRGRTEAFF	TGTGCCAGCAGTAACGGGCGCGGTCGCACTGAAGCTTTCTTT
TRBV25-1	many	TRBJ2-2	TRBD2	CASSGRPGTSGRAPGELFF	TGTGCCAGCAGTGGACGTCCCGGGACTAGCGGGAGGGCCCCCGGGGAGCTGTTTTTT
TRBV20-1	once	TRBJ2-1	TRBD1	CSARDRVYNEQFF	TGCAGTGCTAGGGACAGGGTGTACAATGAGCAGTTCTTC
TRBV6-1	many	TRBJ2-7	-	CASSYPPAGSSYEQYF	TGTGCCAGCAGTTATCCCCCGGCAGGGAGCTCCTACGAGCAGTACTTC
TRBV7-9	-	TRBJ2-5	TRBD1	CASSAPGQGQRETQYF	TGTGCCAGCAGCGCACCGGGACAGGGACAGAGAGAGACCCAGTACTTC
TRBV20-1	few	TRBJ1-1	-	CSARDIRNGIGTEAFF	TGCAGTGCTAGAGATATCCGAAACGGGATAGGCACTGAAGCTTTCTTT
TRBV12-3/TRBV12-4	-	TRBJ2-2	-	CASSLAWLTGELFF	TGTGCCAGCAGTTTAGCGTGGTTGACAGGGGAGCTGTTTTTT
TRBV7-6	many	TRBJ2-6	-	CASSLQITGANVLTF	TGTGCCAGCAGCTTGCAGATCACTGGGGCCAACGTCCTGACTTTC
TRBV6-4	many	TRBJ2-3	-	CASSENPATDTQYF	TGTGCCAGCAGTGAAAACCCAGCCACAGATACGCAGTATTTT
TRBV12-3/TRBV12-4	-	TRBJ1-5	-	CASSSTSGVRETQHF	TGTGCCAGCAGTTCGACTAGCGGGGTAAGAGAGACCCAGCATTTT
TRBV29-1	many	TRBJ2-2	TRBD1	CSVDQGARTGELFF	TGCAGCGTTGATCAGGGGGCGCGCACCGGGGAGCTGTTTTTT
TRBV19	-	TRBJ1-5	-	CASSITVHGNQPQHF	TGTGCCAGTAGTATTACAGTGCATGGCAATCAGCCCCAGCATTTT
TRBV10-3	many	TRBJ1-6	-	CAISESFISSYNSPLHF	TGTGCCATCAGTGAGTCTTTTATAAGCTCCTATAATTCACCCCTCCACTTT
TRBV5-1	many	TRBJ1-2	TRBD1	CASSPSIPGGVYGYTF	TGCGCCAGCAGCCCCTCCATCCCAGGGGGCGTCTATGGCTACACCTTC
TRBV9	many	TRBJ1-6	-	CASSGTRGAAKNSPLHF	TGTGCCAGCAGCGGCACCCGGGGGGCAGCCAAAAATTCACCCCTCCACTTT
TRBV4-3	many	TRBJ2-1	TRBD1	CARDRNSYNEQFF	TGCGCCAGGGACAGGAACTCCTACAATGAGCAGTTCTTC
TRBV19	many	TRBJ1-2	TRBD1	CASNTGTGLVDGYTF	TGTGCCAGTAATACCGGGACAGGGCTTGTAGATGGCTACACCTTC
TRBV12-3/TRBV12-4	many	TRBJ2-3	TRBD1	CASSLWDRARTDTQYF	TGTGCCAGCAGTTTATGGGACAGGGCCCGCACAGATACGCAGTATTTT
TRBV12-3/TRBV12-4	many	TRBJ1-5	-	CASGKGVQPQHF	TGTGCCAGCGGGAAAGGGGTTCAGCCCCAGCATTTT
TRBV9	-	TRBJ2-3	TRBD1	CASSSGTGQETQYF	TGTGCCAGCAGCTCCGGGACAGGTCAAGAAACGCAGTATTTT
TRBV19	many	TRBJ1-5	-	CASNAYSNQPQHF	TGTGCCAGTAACGCTTATAGCAATCAGCCCCAGCATTTT
TRBV24-1	many	TRBJ2-1	TRBD1	CATSDWGQGAENEQFF	TGTGCCACCAGTGATTGGGGACAGGGGGCCGAAAATGAGCAGTTCTTC